What follows describes a single T cell receptor beta chain. Its antigen remains unidentified. Using immunoSEQ multiplex PCR, the repertoire was profiled, and TCRdb retains in-frame clones only, with some absent. The sample records 64,000 or so clones, roughly 76% being singletons. This sample was included in a study of radiotherapy plus CTLA-4 blockade in lung cancer. Study as a whole: Patients showed objective responses in around a sixth of cases and disease control in under 35%.

J lost 1 base, V lost 0 bases, and 4 bases had no gene match. The CDR3 runs to 16 residues. Germline CDR1 is SGHRS and CDR2 is YFSETQ. Study observations and caveats: There was expansion of tumor-derived TCR clones in blood after radiotherapy plus ipilimumab.

The sequenced sample was peripheral blood, obtained from a patient treated with radiotherapy plus ipilimumab. The chain employs TRBV5-1 and TRBJ1-2, with TRBD1 matching over 9 bases. The sequence was collected from a human donor with non-small cell lung cancer whose response to radiotherapy plus ipilimumab could not be evaluated. CDR3: CASSLDGTGSNYGYTF. Here the CDR3 DNA reads TGCGCCAGCAGCTTGGACGGGACAGGGAGTAACTATGGCTACACCTTC.